This TCR beta chain is drawn from a study of Ad26.COV2.S vaccination and SARS-CoV-2 variants. Study-level results: Vaccinees reportedly had broad spike-specific CD8+ and CD4+ T cell responses. Greater spike-specific TCR breadth was seen in vaccine recipients than in placebo recipients. Similar non-spike TCR breadth was observed in recipients of vaccine and of placebo.

The data were produced by immunoSEQ multiplex PCR, yet TCRdb's version contains in-frame clones alone and is incomplete. Seen here are around 100,000 clones, less than 85% observed once, and the top ten hold 15% to 20%. With 0 bases clipped from V and 1 base from J, the junction kept 0 bases outside the gene matches. The germline CDR1 and CDR2 sequences are MRHNA and SNTAGT. CDR3 length: 16 residues. As to this clone: Its antigen is not known.

The chain couples TRBV6-4 to TRBJ2-2; 9 bases fit TRBD2. The sample in question was peripheral blood, obtained after recovery from COVID-19. This TCR derives from a human donor who had recovered from COVID-19. DNA for the CDR3: TGTGCCAGCAGTGACTCGACTAGCGGGAACACCGGGGAGCTGTTTTTT. Protein: CASSDSTSGNTGELFF.